This is a list of T cell receptor beta chains from one sample in a study of blood T cell repertoires in COVID-19. Generated by immunoSEQ multiplex PCR, the TCRdb table keeps only in-frame clones and is missing some. The data contain about 200,000 clones, more than 70% of them seen just once; the ten biggest clones take up 5% to 7%. Sequencing used PBMCs or T cells enriched from blood (not recorded which). The receptors derive from a middle-aged man with acute COVID-19. CDR3s include the opening cysteine and the closing phenylalanine or tryptophan. A D gene is named only where the DNA matches it firmly. Clone size is not always given. Where it is, it says once, few, many or a class for expanded clones.

clone size: -
V gene: TRBV9
D gene: TRBD2
J gene: TRBJ2-7
CDR3 DNA: TGTGCCAGCAGCGTAGAGTCCGGGGGGGACGAGCAGTACTTC
CDR3 protein: CASSVESGGDEQYF

clone size: -
V gene: TRBV9
D gene: TRBD2
J gene: TRBJ2-3
CDR3 DNA: TGTGCCAGCAGCGTAGGAGGGCGGGGGAGCACAGATACGCAGTATTTT
CDR3 protein: CASSVGGRGSTDTQYF

clone size: -
V gene: TRBV5-6
D gene: TRBD1
J gene: TRBJ1-6
CDR3 DNA: TGTGCCAGCAGCTTCGGTCCGACAGGGGTCGGCTCACCCCTCCACTTT
CDR3 protein: CASSFGPTGVGSPLHF

clone size: -
V gene: TRBV13
D gene: -
J gene: TRBJ2-3
CDR3 DNA: TGTGCCAGCAGCCCCCACACAGATACGCAGTATTTT
CDR3 protein: CASSPHTDTQYF

clone size: -
V gene: TRBV4-3
D gene: TRBD2
J gene: TRBJ2-1
CDR3 DNA: TGCGCCAGCAGCCAAGTCGGGGGGGACAATGAGCAGTTCTTC
CDR3 protein: CASSQVGGDNEQFF

clone size: -
V gene: TRBV2
D gene: -
J gene: TRBJ1-1
CDR3 DNA: TGTGCCAGCAGTGAAGCGCTTGTCGGGGCTGAAGCTTTCTTT
CDR3 protein: CASSEALVGAEAFF

clone size: -
V gene: TRBV7-9
D gene: TRBD2
J gene: TRBJ2-3
CDR3 DNA: TGTGCCAGCCTTAGCGGGGAAACAGATACGCAGTATTTT
CDR3 protein: CASLSGETDTQYF

clone size: few
V gene: TRBV4-1
D gene: -
J gene: TRBJ1-1
CDR3 DNA: TGCGCCAGCAGCCAAGATTCTAACGGGATAGCGAACACTGAAGCTTTCTTT
CDR3 protein: CASSQDSNGIANTEAFF

clone size: -
V gene: TRBV28
D gene: TRBD1
J gene: TRBJ1-3
CDR3 DNA: TGTGCCAGCAGAGCGGGACAGGCGGGAAACACCATATATTTT
CDR3 protein: CASRAGQAGNTIYF

clone size: -
V gene: TRBV3-1/TRBV3-2
D gene: TRBD1
J gene: TRBJ1-2
CDR3 DNA: TGTGCCAGCAGTCACCCCGGGACAGGGGCTTCCTATGGCTACACCTTC
CDR3 protein: CASSHPGTGASYGYTF

clone size: once
V gene: TRBV2
D gene: TRBD1
J gene: TRBJ2-2
CDR3 DNA: TGTGCCAGCAGTGCAACCGGGACAGAGAACACCGGGGAGCTGTTTTTT
CDR3 protein: CASSATGTENTGELFF

clone size: -
V gene: TRBV10-3
D gene: TRBD2
J gene: TRBJ2-7
CDR3 DNA: TGTGCCATCAGTGAGGCGGGAGCCCCCTACGAGCAGTACTTC
CDR3 protein: CAISEAGAPYEQYF

clone size: -
V gene: TRBV7-9
D gene: -
J gene: TRBJ2-7
CDR3 DNA: TGTGCCAGCAGCTTAAGCGGAGGGCCTAGCTACGAGCAGTACTTC
CDR3 protein: CASSLSGGPSYEQYF

clone size: -
V gene: TRBV24-1
D gene: -
J gene: TRBJ2-3
CDR3 DNA: TGTGCCCCAGCGGTAACCCGAGAGCAGTATTTT
CDR3 protein: CAPAVTREQYF

clone size: -
V gene: TRBV7-9
D gene: TRBD2
J gene: TRBJ2-3
CDR3 DNA: TGTGCCAGCAGCGGCTACGGGACTAACACAGATACGCAGTATTTT
CDR3 protein: CASSGYGTNTDTQYF

clone size: -
V gene: TRBV5-8
D gene: TRBD1
J gene: TRBJ2-7
CDR3 DNA: TGTGCCAGCAGCTTCCCCAGGGGGAAATCCTACGAGCAGTACTTC
CDR3 protein: CASSFPRGKSYEQYF

clone size: -
V gene: TRBV11-2
D gene: -
J gene: TRBJ2-1
CDR3 DNA: TGTGCCAGCAGCTTAGAGGGGCCGGACAATGAGCAGTTCTTC
CDR3 protein: CASSLEGPDNEQFF

clone size: -
V gene: TRBV5-1
D gene: TRBD1
J gene: TRBJ1-6
CDR3 DNA: TGCGCCAGCAGCCGAGAGACAGGGTCTAATTCACCCCTCCACTTT
CDR3 protein: CASSRETGSNSPLHF

clone size: few
V gene: TRBV5-5
D gene: -
J gene: TRBJ2-7
CDR3 DNA: TGTGCCAGCACGGATAGAGGCGAGCAGTACTTC
CDR3 protein: CASTDRGEQYF

clone size: -
V gene: TRBV28
D gene: TRBD2
J gene: TRBJ2-5
CDR3 DNA: TGTGCCAGCAGTTTGGGGGGGCAAGAGACCCAGTACTTC
CDR3 protein: CASSLGGQETQYF

clone size: -
V gene: TRBV2
D gene: -
J gene: TRBJ2-1
CDR3 DNA: TGTGCCAGCAGTGAAGAACGCCCCCAGCGATCCTACAATGAGCAGTTCTTC
CDR3 protein: CASSEERPQRSYNEQFF

clone size: -
V gene: TRBV29-1
D gene: TRBD2
J gene: TRBJ2-1
CDR3 DNA: TGCAGCGTCGGGACTAGCGGGACCAATGAGCAGTTCTTC
CDR3 protein: CSVGTSGTNEQFF

clone size: -
V gene: TRBV29-1
D gene: TRBD2
J gene: TRBJ2-7
CDR3 DNA: TGCAGCACCGGGACTAGGGCTGACGAGCAGTACTTC
CDR3 protein: CSTGTRADEQYF

clone size: -
V gene: TRBV19
D gene: TRBD1
J gene: TRBJ1-1
CDR3 DNA: TGTGCCAGTACCCACTCACTATTAAACCTCCCAGCCCCGGGACAGGGGAAGAAGGCTGAAGCTTTCTTT
CDR3 protein: CASTHSLLNLPAPGQGKKAEAFF

clone size: -
V gene: TRBV7-3
D gene: -
J gene: TRBJ2-1
CDR3 DNA: TGTGCCAGCAGCTTAGCGGCAGCCATCTACAATGAGCAGTTCTTC
CDR3 protein: CASSLAAAIYNEQFF

clone size: -
V gene: TRBV28
D gene: -
J gene: TRBJ1-5
CDR3 DNA: TGTGCCAGCACCCCCGTCGGGGTTTGGGATAGCAATCAGCCCCAGCATTTT
CDR3 protein: CASTPVGVWDSNQPQHF

clone size: -
V gene: TRBV5-4
D gene: TRBD1
J gene: TRBJ1-2
CDR3 DNA: TGTGCCAGCAGCCTGGGACAGGGTAAAGGCTACACCTTC
CDR3 protein: CASSLGQGKGYTF

clone size: -
V gene: TRBV28
D gene: -
J gene: TRBJ2-3
CDR3 DNA: TGTGCCAGCAAGGTCGGAGACAGGATGACAGATACGCAGTATTTT
CDR3 protein: CASKVGDRMTDTQYF

clone size: -
V gene: TRBV4-1
D gene: -
J gene: TRBJ2-7
CDR3 DNA: TGCGCCAGCAGCCAAGATCCCATCTACGAGCAGTACTTC
CDR3 protein: CASSQDPIYEQYF